The present TCR beta chain was sequenced within a study of T cells after yellow fever vaccination. Study details: Fractions of low cell number were prepared using SMART-Seq v4 Ultra Low Input. Study-level results: Researchers report a weaker secondary response that nonetheless peaked faster, day 5 versus 15.

By 5'RACE template switching, TCR cDNA was produced, with a universal primer site and UMIs added in the process. TCRdb reanalysed the 5' RACE reads using MiXCR and keeps one entry per CDR3 protein. The sample contains around 70,000 distinct CDR3 sequences, roughly 7.4% of which appear only once. This clonotype was counted at least ten times. Its antigen is not identified. CDR1 is SGHVS, CDR2 FNYEAQ, per germline. V was trimmed by 1 base and J by 4 bases, leaving 19 bases between them. The CDR3 has 17 residues. The starting material was CD8+ T cells sorted from PBMCs, obtained more than 4 days after the first yellow fever vaccination. V and J are TRBV7-6 and TRBJ1-2; D perhaps matches TRBD1 (5 bases). The sequence was collected from a man younger than 35 who received the YFV17D yellow fever vaccine. The CDR3 is CASSLGPRGDHGYGYTF. CDR3 in DNA: TGTGCCAGCAGCTTAGGCCCTAGAGGGGATCACGGCTATGGCTACACCTTC.